The rows below give T cell receptor beta chains drawn from one sample of a study of molecular identifiers for immune sequencing clone quantification. TCRdb re-called the PCR reads through MiXCR, storing one row per CDR3 protein. The sample carries 88,000 or so distinct CDR3 sequences, 21% recorded once. The source material was naive CD8+ T cells from blood, with Jurkat cell RNA spiked in. These receptors came from a human donor in good health. Some libraries in this study had Jurkat cell RNA spiked in. Each CDR3 is given with its conserved first and last residue. D genes are given only for firm matches. Size is stated for part of the rows, as once, few or many counts, or as a class when the clone is expanded.

clone_size | j_call | d_call | v_call | cdr3_aa | cdr3_nt
many | TRBJ1-1 | - | TRBV27 | CASSLGTASEAFF | TGTGCCAGCAGTTTGGGGACTGCAAGTGAAGCTTTCTTT
few | TRBJ2-1 | TRBD1 | TRBV23-1 | CASSQRPRTGVSFRSNEQFF | TGCGCCAGCAGTCAACGTCCCCGGACAGGGGTTTCTTTTAGGTCCAATGAGCAGTTCTTC
- | TRBJ1-5 | - | TRBV6-5 | CASRELRGDQPQHF | TGTGCCAGCAGGGAACTCAGGGGAGATCAGCCCCAGCATTTT
few | TRBJ2-7 | - | TRBV19 | CASSIDPGEQYF | TGTGCCAGTAGTATAGATCCGGGTGAGCAGTACTTC
- | TRBJ2-1 | - | TRBV4-3 | CASSQVTGSYNEQFF | TGCGCCAGCAGCCAAGTAACAGGGTCCTACAATGAGCAGTTCTTC
many | TRBJ2-7 | TRBD2 | TRBV6-2/TRBV6-3 | CASSYTSGGVDEQYF | TGTGCCAGCAGTTACACTAGCGGGGGGGTCGACGAGCAGTACTTC
many | TRBJ2-3 | TRBD1 | TRBV5-1 | CASSLGGQGTDTQYF | TGCGCCAGCAGCTTGGGGGGACAGGGCACAGATACGCAGTATTTT
many | TRBJ2-7 | - | TRBV4-2 | CASSQAGTGTYEQYF | TGTGCCAGCAGCCAGGCCGGGACGGGTACCTACGAGCAGTACTTC
- | TRBJ2-7 | - | TRBV12-3/TRBV12-4 | CASSFTGGHEQYF | TGTGCCAGCAGTTTTACCGGGGGACACGAGCAGTACTTC
many | TRBJ2-1 | - | TRBV6-1 | CASSEEGLAPNNEQFF | TGTGCCAGCAGTGAAGAAGGGCTAGCGCCCAACAATGAGCAGTTCTTC
many | TRBJ2-3 | - | TRBV5-6 | CASSLVPPDTDTQYF | TGTGCCAGCAGCTTGGTGCCGCCGGACACAGATACGCAGTATTTT
once | TRBJ2-1 | - | TRBV6-6 | CASSYPGRYNEQFF | TGTGCCAGCAGTTACCCGGGGAGGTACAATGAGCAGTTCTTC
- | TRBJ2-1 | - | TRBV6-2/TRBV6-3 | CASRRPNEQFF | TGTGCCAGCAGGCGCCCCAATGAGCAGTTCTTC
few | TRBJ2-3 | TRBD2 | TRBV11-2 | CASSALAAPRDTQYF | TGTGCCAGCAGCGCACTAGCGGCCCCCCGGGATACGCAGTATTTT
many | TRBJ2-7 | TRBD2 | TRBV4-3 | CASSQDRAGGAYEQYF | TGCGCCAGCAGCCAAGATCGAGCGGGGGGGGCCTACGAGCAGTACTTC
- | TRBJ1-1 | - | TRBV6-5 | CASGRTHLLEAFF | TGTGCCAGTGGTCGGACACACCTTTTGGAAGCTTTCTTT
many | TRBJ2-1 | TRBD1 | TRBV6-1 | CASRRRRGQDSYNEQFF | TGTGCCAGCAGGCGCCGTAGGGGACAGGACTCCTACAATGAGCAGTTCTTC
many | TRBJ1-6 | TRBD1 | TRBV7-2 | CASSLGSGQTSPLHF | TGTGCCAGCAGCTTAGGCTCGGGACAGACTTCACCCCTCCACTTT
- | TRBJ2-1 | TRBD2 | TRBV30 | CAWSSGLAGGQFF | TGTGCCTGGAGTTCTGGACTAGCCGGCGGGCAGTTCTTC
- | TRBJ2-1 | - | TRBV27 | CASGPYNEQFF | TGTGCCAGCGGGCCGTACAATGAGCAGTTCTTC
many | TRBJ1-2 | - | TRBV4-3 | CASSQDRGPANYGYTF | TGCGCCAGCAGCCAAGATCGAGGTCCGGCTAACTATGGCTACACCTTC
many | TRBJ2-5 | - | TRBV19 | CASSIIQGRQETQYF | TGTGCCAGTAGTATCATCCAGGGGAGACAAGAGACCCAGTACTTC
- | TRBJ1-3 | TRBD1 | TRBV7-9 | CASGSGDSGNTIYF | TGTGCCAGCGGCTCTGGGGACAGCGGAAACACCATATATTTT
many | TRBJ1-5 | - | TRBV6-2/TRBV6-3 | CASTADRYNQPQHF | TGTGCCAGCACCGCTGACAGGTACAATCAGCCCCAGCATTTT
- | TRBJ1-5 | TRBD1 | TRBV12-5 | CAGGLGQGAEQPQHF | TGTGCTGGTGGTTTGGGACAGGGGGCAGAGCAGCCCCAGCATTTT
few | TRBJ2-1 | TRBD2 | TRBV4-2 | CASSQGTRMNEQFF | TGTGCCAGCAGCCAGGGGACTAGGATGAATGAGCAGTTCTTC
many | TRBJ1-1 | - | TRBV6-1 | CASSEGPSGTEAFF | TGTGCCAGCAGTGAAGGGCCAAGCGGTACTGAAGCTTTCTTT
- | TRBJ2-7 | - | TRBV2 | CASKKSNIPTSYEQYF | TGTGCCAGCAAAAAAAGCAATATCCCAACATCCTACGAGCAGTACTTC
- | TRBJ1-4 | - | TRBV13 | CASSLGGTVSFF | TGTGCCAGCAGCTTAGGGGGAACAGTCAGTTTTTTT
many | TRBJ2-5 | - | TRBV3-1 | CASTPGLPRGGGRETQYF | TGTGCCAGCACCCCAGGATTACCTCGCGGGGGCGGACGAGAGACCCAGTACTTC
- | TRBJ2-3 | - | TRBV7-3 | CASRTDGGTDTQYF | TGTGCCAGCAGGACGGACGGCGGCACAGATACGCAGTATTTT
many | TRBJ2-3 | - | TRBV9 | CASSVEGRLRAADTQYF | TGTGCCAGCAGCGTAGAGGGCAGGCTTCGGGCAGCAGATACGCAGTATTTT
many | TRBJ1-1 | - | TRBV4-3 | CASSQSVAGIIAEAFF | TGCGCCAGCAGCCAGTCCGTTGCAGGGATAATCGCTGAAGCTTTCTTT
many | TRBJ1-1 | - | TRBV7-6 | CASSLGVGEVEAFF | TGTGCCAGCAGCTTAGGAGTGGGAGAAGTTGAAGCTTTCTTT
many | TRBJ2-1 | - | TRBV29-1 | CSVETEYTGGAWNEQFF | TGCAGCGTTGAAACGGAGTACACCGGGGGCGCTTGGAATGAGCAGTTCTTC
many | TRBJ2-7 | - | TRBV6-5 | CASSYSPGYYEQYF | TGTGCCAGCAGTTACTCCCCAGGGTACTACGAGCAGTACTTC
- | TRBJ2-1 | TRBD2 | TRBV25-1 | CASSHAHVTSGKVRSYNEQFF | TGTGCCAGCAGTCACGCCCACGTAACTAGCGGGAAAGTTAGATCCTACAATGAGCAGTTCTTC
many | TRBJ2-2 | TRBD1 | TRBV19 | CASGTGNPGELFF | TGTGCCAGTGGGACAGGGAACCCCGGGGAGCTGTTTTTT
many | TRBJ2-3 | TRBD2 | TRBV7-6 | CASSLGASGSVADTQYF | TGTGCCAGCAGCTTAGGCGCTAGCGGGAGCGTCGCAGATACGCAGTATTTT